This T cell receptor beta chain was sequenced during a study of response to subunit inactivated influenza vaccine. Points from the study as a whole: Only a handful of new T cells, the authors suggested, are recruited with each seasonal influenza vaccination.

About this clonotype itself: Its matching antigen is unknown.

J lost 11 bases, V lost 0 bases, and 9 bases had no gene match. There are 14 residues in the CDR3. Germline-derived CDR1 and CDR2 are SGHRS and YFSETQ. TCRdb processed the RT-PCR reads anew with MiXCR; each CDR3 protein has one entry. This table has 150,000 to 200,000 distinct CDR3 sequences, approximately 11% appearing once. The V call is TRBV5-1, the J call TRBJ1-1, with 8 bases fitting TRBD1. This TCR was sampled from a man aged 50 or older who received an inactivated influenza vaccine. The sequenced sample was non-naive T cells sorted from PBMCs, obtained more than 35 days after vaccination. CDR3 DNA: TGCGCCAGCAGCTTGGGACAGGGGCCGTTGTGGGCTTTCTTT. The encoded protein is CASSLGQGPLWAFF.